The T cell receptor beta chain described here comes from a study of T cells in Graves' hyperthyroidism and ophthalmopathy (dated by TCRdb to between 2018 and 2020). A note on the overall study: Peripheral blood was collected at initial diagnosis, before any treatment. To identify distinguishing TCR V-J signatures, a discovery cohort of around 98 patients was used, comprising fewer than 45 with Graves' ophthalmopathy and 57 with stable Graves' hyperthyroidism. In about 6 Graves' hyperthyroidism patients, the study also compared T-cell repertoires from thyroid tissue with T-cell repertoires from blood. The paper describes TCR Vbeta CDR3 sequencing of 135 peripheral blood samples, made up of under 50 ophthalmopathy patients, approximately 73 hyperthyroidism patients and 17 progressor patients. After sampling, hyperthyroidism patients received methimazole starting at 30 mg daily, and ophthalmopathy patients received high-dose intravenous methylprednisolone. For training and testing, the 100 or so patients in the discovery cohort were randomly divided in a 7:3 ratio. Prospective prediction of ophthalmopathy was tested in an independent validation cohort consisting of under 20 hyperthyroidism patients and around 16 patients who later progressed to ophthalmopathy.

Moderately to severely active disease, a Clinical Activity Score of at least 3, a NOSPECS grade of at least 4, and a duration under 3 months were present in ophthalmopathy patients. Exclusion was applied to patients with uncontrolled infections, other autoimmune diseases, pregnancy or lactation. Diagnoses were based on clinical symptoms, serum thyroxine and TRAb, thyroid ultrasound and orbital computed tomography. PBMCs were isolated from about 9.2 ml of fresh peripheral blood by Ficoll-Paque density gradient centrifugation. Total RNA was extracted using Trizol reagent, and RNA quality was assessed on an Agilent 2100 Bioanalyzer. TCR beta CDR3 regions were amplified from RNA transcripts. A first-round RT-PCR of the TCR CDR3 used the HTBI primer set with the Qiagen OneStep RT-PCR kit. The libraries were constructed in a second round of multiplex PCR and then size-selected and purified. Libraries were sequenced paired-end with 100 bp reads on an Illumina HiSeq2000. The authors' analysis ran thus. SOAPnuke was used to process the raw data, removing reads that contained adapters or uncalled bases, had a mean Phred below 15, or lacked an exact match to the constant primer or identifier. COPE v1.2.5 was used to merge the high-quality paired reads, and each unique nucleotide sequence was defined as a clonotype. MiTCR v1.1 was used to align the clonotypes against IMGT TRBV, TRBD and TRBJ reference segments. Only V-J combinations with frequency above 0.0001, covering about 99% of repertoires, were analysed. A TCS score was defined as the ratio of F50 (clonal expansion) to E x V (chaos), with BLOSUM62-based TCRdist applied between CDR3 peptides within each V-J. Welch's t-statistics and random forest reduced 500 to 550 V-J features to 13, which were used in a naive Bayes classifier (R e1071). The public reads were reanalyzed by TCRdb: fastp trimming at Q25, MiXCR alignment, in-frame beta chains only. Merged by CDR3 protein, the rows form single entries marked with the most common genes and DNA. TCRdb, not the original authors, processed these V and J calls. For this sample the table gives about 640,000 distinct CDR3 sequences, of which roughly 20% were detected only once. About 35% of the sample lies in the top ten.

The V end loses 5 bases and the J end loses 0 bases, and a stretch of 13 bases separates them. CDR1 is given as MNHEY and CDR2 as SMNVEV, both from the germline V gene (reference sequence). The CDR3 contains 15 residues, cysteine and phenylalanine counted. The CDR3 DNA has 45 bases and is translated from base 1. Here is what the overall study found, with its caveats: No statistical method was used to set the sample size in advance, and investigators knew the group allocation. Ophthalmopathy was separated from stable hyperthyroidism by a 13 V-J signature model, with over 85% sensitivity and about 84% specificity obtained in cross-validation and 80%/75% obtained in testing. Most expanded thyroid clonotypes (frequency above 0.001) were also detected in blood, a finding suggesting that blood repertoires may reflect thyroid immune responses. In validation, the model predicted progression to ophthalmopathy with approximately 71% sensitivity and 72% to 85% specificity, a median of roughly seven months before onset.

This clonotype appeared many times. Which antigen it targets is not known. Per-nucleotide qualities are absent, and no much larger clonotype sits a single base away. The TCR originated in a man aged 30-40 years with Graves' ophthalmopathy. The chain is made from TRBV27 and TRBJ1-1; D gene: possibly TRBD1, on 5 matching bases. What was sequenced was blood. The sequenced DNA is TGTGCCAGCAGTACGGGACTAACCATGAACACTGAAGCTTTCTTT. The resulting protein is CASSTGLTMNTEAFF.